Listed here is a single TCR beta chain. The RNA, roughly 0.45 to 1 ug, was put through reverse transcription using random hexamers. It was immunoSEQ multiplex PCR that amplified TCR beta CDR3 across 54 Vbeta and 13 Jbeta. TCRdb reanalysed the immunoSEQ multiplex PCR reads using MiXCR and keeps one entry per CDR3 protein. The sample carries about 250,000 distinct CDR3 sequences, just under 95% recorded once. The data belong to a study of CD8 T cells in Susac syndrome. The multiple sclerosis controls comprised treatment-naive patients whose relapsing-remitting disease was stable or active. The authors negatively isolated CD8+ and CD4+ T cells and FACS-enriched TEMRA cells. The V and J ends lost 7 bases and 5 bases, in that order; junction bases with no gene match: 5. The germline gives CDR1 MNHEY, CDR2 SVGEGT. The CDR3 consists of 14 residues.

The sequenced sample consisted of CD4+ T cells from PBMCs. The receptor was derived from a human donor with multiple sclerosis. The chain employs TRBV6-2 or TRBV6-3 and TRBJ2-5; 12 bases line up with TRBD2. The CDR3 DNA reads as TGTGCCAGCATGAGACTAGCGGGAGCCGAGACCCAGTACTTC. It is translated as CASMRLAGAETQYF.